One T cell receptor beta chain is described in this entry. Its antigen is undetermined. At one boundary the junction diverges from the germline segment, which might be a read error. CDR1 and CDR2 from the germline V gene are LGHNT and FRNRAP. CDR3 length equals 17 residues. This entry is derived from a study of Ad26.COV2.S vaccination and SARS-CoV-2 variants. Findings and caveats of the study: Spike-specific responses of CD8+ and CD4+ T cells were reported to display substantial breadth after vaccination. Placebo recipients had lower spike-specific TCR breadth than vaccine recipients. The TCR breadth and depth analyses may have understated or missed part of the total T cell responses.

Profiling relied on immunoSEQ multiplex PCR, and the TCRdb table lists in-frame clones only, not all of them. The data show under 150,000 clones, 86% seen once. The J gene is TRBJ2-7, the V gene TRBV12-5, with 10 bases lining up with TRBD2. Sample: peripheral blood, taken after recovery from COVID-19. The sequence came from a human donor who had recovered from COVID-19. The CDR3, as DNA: TGTGCTAGTGGTTTGAATACTCTAGCGGGGGAACCCTATGAGCAGTACTTC. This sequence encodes CASGLNTLAGEPYEQYF.